The source of this T cell receptor beta chain is a study of T-cell reconstitution after alpha-beta-depleted transplantation in children. Germline loops: CDR1 SQVTM, CDR2 ANQGSEA. This CDR3 spans 12 amino acids. The germline V and J ends were trimmed by 3 bases and 0 bases, with 3 bases remaining between them. Unique molecular identifiers were incorporated during preparation of the TCRbeta library. Each CDR3 protein is one row after TCRdb ran MiXCR on the PCR reads. Of a few hundred thousand distinct CDR3 sequences detected, approximately 10% appear once; the ten largest clones hold 4.5% to 7%. The chain carries TRBV29-1 and TRBJ2-4, with no clear D. This clonotype was sampled from a human donor who donated a stem cell graft to a child with acute myeloid leukemia. The specimen was PBMCs from the stem cell graft donor, collected from the stem cell graft. The CDR3 region is CSVEIAKNIQYF. The CDR3 coding sequence is TGCAGCGTTGAGATAGCCAAAAACATTCAGTACTTC.